This T cell receptor (beta chain) is drawn from a study of cytomegalovirus exposure and HLA in healthy donors. Amplification used 60 Vbeta primers and 13 Jbeta primers. Sequenced by immunoSEQ multiplex PCR; TCRdb stores in-frame clones only, minus some. The data contain approximately 100,000 clones, over 60% of them singletons. Regarding this clone: Its specificity is unknown.

Study conclusions and caveats: In a later analysis, parvovirus B19, influenza, CMV and Epstein-Barr virus appeared linked to several top co-occurrence clusters. As a later analysis revealed, the rate of TCR association differed by HLA locus, with DRB1 most and HLA-C fewest.

From germline, CDR1 is SGHRS and CDR2 YFSETQ. The CDR3 is 14 amino acids. Trimming took off 3 bases at V and 2 bases at J, with 9 bases between the two ends. The sequenced sample was PBMCs. The chain carries TRBV5-1 and TRBJ1-3; no firm D call. The clonotype originates from a man between 35 and 55 years old in good health and CMV-seropositive. Here the CDR3 DNA reads TGCGCCAGCAGCTCGAGAGGTACTGGAAACACCATATATTTT. Its translation is CASSSRGTGNTIYF.